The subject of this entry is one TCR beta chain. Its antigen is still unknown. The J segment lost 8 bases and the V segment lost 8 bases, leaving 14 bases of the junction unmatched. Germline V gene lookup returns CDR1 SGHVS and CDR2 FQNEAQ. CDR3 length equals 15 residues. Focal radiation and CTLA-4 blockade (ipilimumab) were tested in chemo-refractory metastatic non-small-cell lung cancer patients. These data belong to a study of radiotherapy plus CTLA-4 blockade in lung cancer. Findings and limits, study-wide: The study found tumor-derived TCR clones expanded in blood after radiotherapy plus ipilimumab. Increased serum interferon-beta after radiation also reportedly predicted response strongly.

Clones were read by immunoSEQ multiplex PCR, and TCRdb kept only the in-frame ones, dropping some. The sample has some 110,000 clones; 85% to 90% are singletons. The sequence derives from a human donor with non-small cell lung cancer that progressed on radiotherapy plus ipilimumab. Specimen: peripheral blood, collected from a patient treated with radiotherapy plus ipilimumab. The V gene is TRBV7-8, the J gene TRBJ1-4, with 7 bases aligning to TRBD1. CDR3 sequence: CASLPQGGAREKLFF. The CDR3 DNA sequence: TGTGCCAGCCTACCTCAGGGGGGCGCTAGGGAAAAACTGTTTTTT.